This T cell receptor beta chain was sequenced in a study of blood T cells in healthy people across ages. Turning to this clonotype: Its antigen is not identified. The junction departs from germline at one end; a sequencing error may be responsible.

It was with a sample-barcoded 5' primer and a J-beta primer mix that a second PCR of roughly 6 to 11 cycles was run. From the 5' RACE reads, TCRdb called clonotypes with MiXCR, one entry per CDR3 protein. The sample includes over 1,500,000 distinct CDR3 sequences, about 49% seen only once; the top ten take over 2%. Study-level points and caveats: Naive and antigen-experienced cells were not separated, limiting conclusive comparison. Those diversity estimates obtained from one million T cells were thought to be underestimates. There was no known CMV status for donors, so expanded clonotype changes were possibly confounded. Getting older went along with TCR beta diversity per million T cells dropping roughly linearly.

Germline CDR1 SGHRS, CDR2 YFSETQ. The CDR3 contains 14 residues. The sample was blood. This receptor was obtained from a woman aged 40-49 years in good health. This rearrangement joins TRBV5-1 to TRBJ1-4; 9 nucleotides line up with TRBD1. The CDR3 nucleotides read TGCGCCAGTAGCTTGACGGGGACAGGGCTTGAACTGTTTTTT. Encoded protein: CASSLTGTGLELFF.